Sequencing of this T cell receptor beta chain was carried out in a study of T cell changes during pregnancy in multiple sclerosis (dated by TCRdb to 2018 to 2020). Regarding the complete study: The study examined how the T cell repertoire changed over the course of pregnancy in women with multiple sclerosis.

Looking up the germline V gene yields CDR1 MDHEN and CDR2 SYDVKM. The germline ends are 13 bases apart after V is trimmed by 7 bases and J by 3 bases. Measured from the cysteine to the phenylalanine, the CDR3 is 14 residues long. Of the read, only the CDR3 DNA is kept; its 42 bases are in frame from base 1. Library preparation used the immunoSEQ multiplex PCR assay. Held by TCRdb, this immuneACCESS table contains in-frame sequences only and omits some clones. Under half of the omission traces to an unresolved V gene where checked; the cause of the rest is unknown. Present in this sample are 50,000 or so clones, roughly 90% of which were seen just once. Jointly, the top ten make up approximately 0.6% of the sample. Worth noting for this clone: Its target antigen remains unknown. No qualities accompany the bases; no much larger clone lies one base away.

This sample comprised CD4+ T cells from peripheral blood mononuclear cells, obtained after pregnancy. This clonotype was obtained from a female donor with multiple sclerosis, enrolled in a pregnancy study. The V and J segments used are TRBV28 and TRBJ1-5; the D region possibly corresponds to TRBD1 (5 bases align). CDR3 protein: CASTGGRVNQPQHF. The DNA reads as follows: TGTGCCAGCACTGGGGGGAGGGTCAATCAGCCCCAGCATTTT.